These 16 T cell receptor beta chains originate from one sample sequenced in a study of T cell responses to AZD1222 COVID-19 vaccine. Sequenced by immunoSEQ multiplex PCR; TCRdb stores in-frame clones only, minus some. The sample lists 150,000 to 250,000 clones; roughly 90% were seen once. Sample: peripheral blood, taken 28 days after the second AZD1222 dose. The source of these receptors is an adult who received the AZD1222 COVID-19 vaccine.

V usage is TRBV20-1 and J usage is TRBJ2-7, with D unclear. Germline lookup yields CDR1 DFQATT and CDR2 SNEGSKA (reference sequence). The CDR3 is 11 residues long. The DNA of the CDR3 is TGCAGCTGCTCAACCTCCTACGAGCAGTACTTC. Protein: CSCSTSYEQYF.

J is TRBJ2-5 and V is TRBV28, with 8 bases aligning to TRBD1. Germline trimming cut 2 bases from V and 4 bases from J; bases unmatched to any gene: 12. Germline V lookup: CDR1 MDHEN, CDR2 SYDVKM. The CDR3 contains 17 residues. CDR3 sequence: CASSLVGRTGIPETQYF. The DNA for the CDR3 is TGTGCCAGCAGTTTAGTGGGTAGGACAGGGATTCCAGAGACCCAGTACTTC.

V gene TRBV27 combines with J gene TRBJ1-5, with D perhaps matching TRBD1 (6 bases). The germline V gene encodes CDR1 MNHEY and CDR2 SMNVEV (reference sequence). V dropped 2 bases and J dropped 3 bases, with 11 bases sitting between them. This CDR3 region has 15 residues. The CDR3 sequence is CASSLVSGVNQPQHF. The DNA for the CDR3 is TGTGCCAGCAGTTTAGTCTCAGGGGTCAATCAGCCCCAGCATTTT.

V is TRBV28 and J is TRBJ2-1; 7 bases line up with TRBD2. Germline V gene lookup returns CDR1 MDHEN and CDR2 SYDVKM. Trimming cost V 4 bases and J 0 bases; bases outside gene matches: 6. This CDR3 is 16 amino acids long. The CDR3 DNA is TGTGCCAGCAGTTACCTTGGCGGGAGCTCCTACAATGAGCAGTTCTTC. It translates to CASSYLGGSSYNEQFF.

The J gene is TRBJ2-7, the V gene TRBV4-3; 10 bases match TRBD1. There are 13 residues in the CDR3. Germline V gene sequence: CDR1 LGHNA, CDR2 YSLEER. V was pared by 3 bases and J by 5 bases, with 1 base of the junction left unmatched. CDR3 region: CASSQGTGDEQYF. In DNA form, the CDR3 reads TGCGCCAGCAGCCAGGGGACAGGGGACGAGCAGTACTTC.

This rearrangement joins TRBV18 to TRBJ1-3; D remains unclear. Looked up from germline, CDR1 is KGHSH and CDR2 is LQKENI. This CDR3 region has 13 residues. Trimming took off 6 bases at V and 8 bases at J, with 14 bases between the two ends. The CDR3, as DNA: TGTGCCAGCTCCCACGGGCGTGGGGACACCATATATTTT. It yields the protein CASSHGRGDTIYF.

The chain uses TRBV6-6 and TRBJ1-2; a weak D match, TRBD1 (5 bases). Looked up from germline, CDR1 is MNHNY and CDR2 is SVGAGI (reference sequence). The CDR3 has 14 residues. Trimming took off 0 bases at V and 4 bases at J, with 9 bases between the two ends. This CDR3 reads CASSYSAGTYGYTF. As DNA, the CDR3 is TGTGCCAGCAGTTACTCGGCAGGGACCTATGGCTACACCTTC.

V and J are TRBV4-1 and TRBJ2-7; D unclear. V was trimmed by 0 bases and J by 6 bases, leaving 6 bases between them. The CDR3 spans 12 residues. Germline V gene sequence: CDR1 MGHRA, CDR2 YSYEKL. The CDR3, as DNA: TGCGCCAGCAGCCAAGATTGGGGCGAGCAGTACTTC. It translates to CASSQDWGEQYF.

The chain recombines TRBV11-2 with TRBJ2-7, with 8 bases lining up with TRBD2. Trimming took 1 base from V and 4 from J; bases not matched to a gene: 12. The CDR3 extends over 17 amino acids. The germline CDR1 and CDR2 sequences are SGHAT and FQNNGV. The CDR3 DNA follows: TGTGCCAGCAGCTTAGGTGCGGGAGGCCAATCCTTATACGAGCAGTACTTC. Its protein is CASSLGAGGQSLYEQYF.

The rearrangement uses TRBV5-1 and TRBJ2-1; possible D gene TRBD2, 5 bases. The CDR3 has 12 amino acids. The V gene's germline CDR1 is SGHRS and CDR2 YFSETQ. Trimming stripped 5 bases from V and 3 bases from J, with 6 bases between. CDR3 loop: CASREVYNEQFF. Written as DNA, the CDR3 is TGCGCCAGCAGGGAGGTCTACAATGAGCAGTTCTTC.

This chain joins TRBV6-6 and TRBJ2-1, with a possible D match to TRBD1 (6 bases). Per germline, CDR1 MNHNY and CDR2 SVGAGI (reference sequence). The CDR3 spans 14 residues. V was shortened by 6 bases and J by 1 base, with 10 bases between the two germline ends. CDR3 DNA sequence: TGTGCCAGCAGCGTAAGGGGGTCCTACAATGAGCAGTTCTTC. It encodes CASSVRGSYNEQFF.

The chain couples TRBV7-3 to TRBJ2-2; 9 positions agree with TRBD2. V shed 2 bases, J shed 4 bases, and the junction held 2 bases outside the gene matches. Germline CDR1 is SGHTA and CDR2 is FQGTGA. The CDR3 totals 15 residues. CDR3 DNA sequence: TGTGCCAGCAGCTTAGTGACTAGCGGCACCGGGGAGCTGTTTTTT. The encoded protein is CASSLVTSGTGELFF.

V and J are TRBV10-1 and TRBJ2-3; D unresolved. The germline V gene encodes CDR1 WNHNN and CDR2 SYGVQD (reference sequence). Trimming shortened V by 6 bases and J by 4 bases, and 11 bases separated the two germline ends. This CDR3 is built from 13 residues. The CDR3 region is CASSADGADTQYF. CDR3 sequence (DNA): TGCGCCAGCAGCGCCGATGGGGCAGATACGCAGTATTTT.

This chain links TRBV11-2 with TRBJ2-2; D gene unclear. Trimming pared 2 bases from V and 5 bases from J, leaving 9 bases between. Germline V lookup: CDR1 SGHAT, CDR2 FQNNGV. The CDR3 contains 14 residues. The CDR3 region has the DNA TGTGCCAGCAGCTTAAACGGGCTTACCGGGGAGCTGTTTTTT. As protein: CASSLNGLTGELFF.

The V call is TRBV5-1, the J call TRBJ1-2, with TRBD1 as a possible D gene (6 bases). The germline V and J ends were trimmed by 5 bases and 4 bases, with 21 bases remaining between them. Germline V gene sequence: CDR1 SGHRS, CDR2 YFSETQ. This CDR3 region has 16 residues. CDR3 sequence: CASSPGQNGIGYGYTF. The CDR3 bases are TGCGCCAGCAGTCCAGGACAGAATGGTATCGGCTATGGCTACACCTTC.

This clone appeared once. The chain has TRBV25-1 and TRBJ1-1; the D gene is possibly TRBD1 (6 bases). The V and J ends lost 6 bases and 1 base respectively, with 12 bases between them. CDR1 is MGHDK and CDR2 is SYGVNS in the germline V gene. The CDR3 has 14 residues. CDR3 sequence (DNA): TGTGCCAGCAGCCCACAGGGATCGAACACTGAAGCTTTCTTT. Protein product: CASSPQGSNTEAFF.